The present T cell receptor beta chain was sequenced within a study of blood T cell repertoires in COVID-19. Study information: Sample material is recorded as cDNA or gDNA derived from T cells, B-cell-depleted T cells, or PBMCs.

V lost 2 bases to trimming and J lost 5 bases; unmatched junction nucleotides: 9. The CDR3 is made up of 15 amino acids. Looked up from germline, CDR1 is MNHEY and CDR2 is SVGEGT. Clones were sequenced by immunoSEQ multiplex PCR, and TCRdb holds only the in-frame ones, with some missing. Of roughly 190,000 clones listed, about 76% are singletons. Sequencing input: peripheral blood. The origin of this receptor is a woman in her 50s with active or convalescent COVID-19. The chain combines TRBV6-2 or TRBV6-3 with TRBJ2-7; 7 positions match TRBD1. The CDR3, as DNA: TGTGCCAGCAGTTACACCCGACAGGGTAGTGACGAGCAGTACTTC. Encoded protein: CASSYTRQGSDEQYF.